This TCR beta chain was observed in a study of shared clonotypes between healthy human individuals. Regarding the study as a whole: All-four-donor shared clonotypes had higher generation probabilities than non-shared clonotypes did.

To note about this clone: Its target is unknown.

Sequencing was performed with immunoSEQ multiplex PCR; in TCRdb, only in-frame clones are kept and a portion is missing. The repertoire consists of 2.3 million or so clones, with approximately 93% occurring once and the leading ten covering under 0.45%. Investigators divided CD4+ cells into CD45RA+ naive and CD45RA-negative memory subsets. The J segment lost 3 bases and the V segment lost 7 bases, leaving 10 bases of the junction unmatched. The CDR3 spans 16 residues. Germline V gives CDR1 SNHLY, CDR2 FYNNEI. The rearrangement uses TRBV2 and TRBJ2-2, with TRBD2 matching 8 bases. The receptor was derived from a man between 18 and 35 years old in good health. Some clones in this sample may be carry-over from other donors' samples. Sequenced sample: naive CD4+ T cells from PBMCs. Subset reported: CD45RA+ positively selected. The CDR3 region has the DNA TGTGCCAGCAATCACCTCCGGGAGGGCGACACCGGGGAGCTGTTTTTT. Its translation is CASNHLREGDTGELFF. The variable domain in full, completed from reference TRBV2 and TRBJ2-2, reads EPEVTQTPSHQVTQMGQEVILRCVPISNHLYFYWYRQILGQKVEFLVSFYNNEISEKSEIFDDQFSVERPDGSNFTLKIRSTKLEDSAMYFCASNHLREGDTGELFFGEGSRLTVL.